One sample yielded the 29 T cell receptor beta chains listed below, sequenced in a study of cytomegalovirus exposure and HLA in healthy donors. Repertoires were generated with immunoSEQ multiplex PCR, while TCRdb's copy carries only in-frame clones and drops some. Counted here are about 150,000 clones, 86% occurring once; the ten biggest clones make up 2.1%. Sequencing used PBMCs. The receptors originated from a human donor in good health.

The J gene is TRBJ2-7, the V gene TRBV27; 7 nucleotides agree with TRBD1. The CDR3 is made up of 17 amino acids. J gave up 0 bases and V 5 bases, and 13 bases lay outside the gene matches. CDR1 is MNHEY and CDR2 is SMNVEV in the germline V gene (reference sequence). For the CDR3, the DNA is TGTGCCAGCAGTATTGCGACAGGGCGTCACCTCTCCTACGAGCAGTACTTC. Residues: CASSIATGRHLSYEQYF.

The chain joins TRBV7-9 to TRBJ2-7; 7 positions match TRBD1. The CDR3 length is 12 residues. With V trimmed by 4 bases and J by 5 bases, 2 bases remained unmatched. Germline CDR1 and CDR2: SEHNR and FQNEAQ (reference sequence). The chain's CDR3 is CASSSQGNEQYF. Written as DNA, the CDR3 is TGTGCCAGCAGCTCACAGGGGAACGAGCAGTACTTC.

This chain uses TRBV29-1 with TRBJ1-4; 11 bases match TRBD1. Germline CDR1 reads SQVTM; CDR2 reads ANQGSEA. This CDR3 is 16 amino acids long. Unmatched junction bases numbered 13, after V lost 6 bases and J lost 7 bases. The CDR3 DNA reads TGCAGCGTCATTCCCGGGACAGGGGGGGCTGGTGAAAAACTGTTTTTT. Translation gives CSVIPGTGGAGEKLFF.

This chain connects TRBV19 to TRBJ2-1; a possible D gene is TRBD2 (5 bases). The length of the CDR3 is 13 residues. The germline gives CDR1 LNHDA, CDR2 SQIVND (reference sequence). Trimming stripped 8 bases from V and 4 bases from J, with 12 bases between. The CDR3 reads CASGSPLYNEQFF. The CDR3 bases are TGTGCCAGTGGGAGCCCCCTGTACAATGAGCAGTTCTTC.

The chain combines TRBV30 with TRBJ2-7; D not resolved. This CDR3 is 14 amino acids long. The germline CDR1 and CDR2 sequences are GTSNPN and SVGIG (reference sequence). Deletions cut 4 bases from V and 2 bases from J, with 15 bases between. The CDR3 protein is CAWIPVSKPYEQYF. The DNA of the CDR3 is TGTGCCTGGATCCCCGTTTCGAAGCCCTACGAGCAGTACTTC.

The CDR3 here is CASSGQPGNTIYF. CDR3 nucleotides: TGTGCCAGTAGTGGACAGCCTGGAAACACCATATATTTT. This chain connects TRBV19 to TRBJ1-3; weak D call: TRBD1 (6 bases). The CDR3 covers 13 residues. The V gene lost 5 bases and the J gene lost 2 bases, with 7 bases spanning the gap. Germline-derived CDR1 and CDR2 are LNHDA and SQIVND (reference sequence).

This clone was recorded a few times. CDR3 sequence (DNA): TGCGCCAGCAAAGGACATCTCTACGAGCAGTACTTC. Protein sequence: CASKGHLYEQYF. The genes are TRBV10-2 and TRBJ2-7, with D perhaps TRBD1 (5 bases). The CDR3 totals 12 residues. Looked up from germline, CDR1 is WSHSY and CDR2 is SAAADI. V was pared by 7 bases and J by 3 bases, with 10 bases between.

V and J are TRBV6-5 and TRBJ1-1; D ambiguous. The ends were cut back, 4 bases at V and 3 bases at J, with 18 bases in the middle. The CDR3 has 16 amino acids. Germline V gene lookup returns CDR1 MNHEY and CDR2 SVGAGI. The CDR3 sequence is CASSSGTIGRDTEAFF. CDR3 nucleotides: TGTGCCAGCAGTTCAGGAACCATTGGGCGGGACACTGAAGCTTTCTTT.

The chain joins TRBV5-1 to TRBJ2-7; 7 bases are shared with TRBD2. J lost 5 bases, V lost 4 bases, and 12 bases had no gene match. CDR3 length equals 15 residues. CDR1 SGHRS and CDR2 YFSETQ come from the germline V gene. The CDR3 sequence: CASSMTGRLGDEQYF. The CDR3, as DNA: TGCGCCAGCAGCATGACCGGGAGGCTTGGGGACGAGCAGTACTTC. The full variable domain, rest sourced from reference TRBV5-1 and TRBJ2-7, is KAGVTQTPRYLIKTRGQQVTLSCSPISGHRSVSWYQQTPGQGLQFLFEYFSETQRNKGNFPGRFSGRQFSNSRSEMNVSTLELGDSALYLCASSMTGRLGDEQYFGPGTRLTVT.

The V and J genes are TRBV6-6 and TRBJ1-2; weak D call: TRBD1 (6 bases). Trimming removed 0 bases from V and 6 bases from J, with 8 bases in between. There are 13 residues in the CDR3. Germline loops: CDR1 MNHNY, CDR2 SVGAGI (reference sequence). In DNA form, the CDR3 reads TGTGCCAGCAGTTACTCCGGGACACATGGCTACACCTTC. It encodes CASSYSGTHGYTF.

This clone has more than one count but fewer than ten. The J gene is TRBJ1-2, the V gene TRBV7-2; D might be TRBD1 (6 bases). There are 15 residues in the CDR3. The ends were cut back, 4 bases at V and 1 base at J, with 13 bases in the middle. Germline V CDR1 and CDR2: SGHTA, FQGNSA. This CDR3 is CASSWGQGLNYGYTF. The CDR3 nucleotides read TGTGCCAGCAGCTGGGGGCAGGGGCTTAACTATGGCTACACCTTC.

This rearrangement joins TRBV18 to TRBJ2-1; TRBD2 aligns across 13 bases. Germline CDR1 reads KGHSH; CDR2 reads LQKENI. J gave up 5 bases and V 1 base, and 2 bases lay outside the gene matches. There are 16 residues in the CDR3. The CDR3 nucleotides read TGTGCCAGCTCACCACTACTAGCGGGGGGGAACAATGAGCAGTTCTTC. This gives the protein CASSPLLAGGNNEQFF.

CDR3 residues: CASSLVRNEQFF. The CDR3 bases are TGTGCCAGCAGTTTAGTCCGGAATGAGCAGTTCTTC. The gene calls are TRBV28 and TRBJ2-1, with D unclear. The ends were cut back, 2 bases at V and 7 bases at J, with 6 bases in the middle. This CDR3 contains 12 residues. The germline gives CDR1 MDHEN, CDR2 SYDVKM.

The V and J genes are TRBV5-8 and TRBJ2-3, with 8 nucleotides matching TRBD1. After removal of 2 bases from V and 5 bases from J, the junction contained 4 bases not matched to a gene. This CDR3 is built from 14 residues. In germline, CDR1 is SGHTS, CDR2 YDEGEE. In DNA, the CDR3 is TGTGCCAGCAGCTTTGGACAGGGCCTAGATACGCAGTATTTT. This gives the protein CASSFGQGLDTQYF.

This sequence joins TRBV19 and TRBJ1-5; D unclear. Trimming cost V 1 base and J 0 bases, with 10 bases left between them. Germline CDR1 LNHDA, CDR2 SQIVND (reference sequence). The CDR3 spans 16 residues. This chain's CDR3 is CASSIGGGYSNQPQHF. CDR3 DNA: TGTGCCAGTAGTATAGGTGGCGGTTATAGCAATCAGCCCCAGCATTTT.

The chain links TRBV27 to TRBJ2-2; no reliable D call. Deletions cut 0 bases from V and 7 bases from J, with 12 bases between. CDR1 is MNHEY, CDR2 SMNVEV, per germline (reference sequence). This CDR3 is 15 amino acids long. The CDR3 reads CASSLSRGRNGELFF. The CDR3 coding sequence is TGTGCCAGCAGTTTATCGCGAGGAAGGAACGGGGAGCTGTTTTTT.

J is TRBJ1-2 and V is TRBV15; a possible D gene is TRBD1 (5 bases). This CDR3 comprises 16 residues. The V gene's germline CDR1 is LNHNV and CDR2 YYDKDF (reference sequence). The V and J ends lost 0 bases and 6 bases respectively, with 17 bases between them. CDR3 coding DNA: TGTGCCACCAGCAGAGATCCGACAGTGGATCTCGATGGCTACACCTTC. It specifies CATSRDPTVDLDGYTF.

The chain uses TRBV7-9 and TRBJ2-7; the match to TRBD1 covers 10 bases. The CDR3 loop spans 14 amino acids. V shed 4 bases, J shed 5 bases, and the junction held 5 bases outside the gene matches. CDR1 is SEHNR, CDR2 FQNEAQ, per germline (reference sequence). The CDR3 here is CASSSPGQGNEQYF. DNA of the CDR3: TGTGCCAGCAGCTCTCCGGGACAGGGGAACGAGCAGTACTTC.

For this clone: At one of its ends the junction is not consistent with the germline gene, which may arise from a read error. The rearrangement links TRBV5-1 to TRBJ2-7, with 7 bases that match TRBD2. The CDR3 is made up of 13 amino acids. From germline, CDR1 is SGHRS and CDR2 YFSETQ. CDR3 region: CASKASGTYEQYF. CDR3 bases: TGCGCCAGCAAGGCTAGCGGTACCTACGAGCAGTACTTT.

The V call is TRBV4-2, the J call TRBJ1-1; D is unclear. CDR1 and CDR2 from the germline V gene are LGHNA and YNFKEQ. V was pared by 4 bases and J by 0 bases, with 12 bases between. The CDR3 loop spans 15 amino acids. This chain's CDR3 is CASSLRRTLNTEAFF. The DNA of the CDR3 is TGTGCCAGCAGCCTCCGCCGGACTTTGAACACTGAAGCTTTCTTT.

V gene TRBV15 combines with J gene TRBJ2-1; the match to TRBD1 covers 8 bases. The germline CDR1 and CDR2 sequences are LNHNV and YYDKDF (reference sequence). V lost 9 bases to trimming and J lost 8 bases; unmatched junction nucleotides: 9. CDR3 length: 13 amino acids. In DNA form, the CDR3 reads TGTGCCACTCGGACAGGGCCAAGGGATGAGCAGTTCTTC. It yields the protein CATRTGPRDEQFF. The full variable domain, its missing parts supplied by reference TRBV15 and TRBJ2-1, is DAMVIQNPRYQVTQFGKPVTLSCSQTLNHNVMYWYQQKSSQAPKLLFHYYDKDFNNEADTPDNFQSRRPNTSFCFLDIRSPGLGDTAMYLCATRTGPRDEQFFGPGTRLTVL.

V gene TRBV6-5 combines with J gene TRBJ1-2, with D perhaps TRBD1 (5 bases). Per the germline V gene, CDR1 is MNHEY and CDR2 is SVGAGI. V was cut by 7 bases and J by 7 bases, with 19 bases left in between. The CDR3 runs to 14 residues. The CDR3 DNA is TGTGCCAGCAACTCCCAGGGAGGTGCCAGTGGCTACACCTTC. Translated, it gives CASNSQGGASGYTF.

This chain connects TRBV5-1 to TRBJ1-1; D might be TRBD1 (5 bases). V was pared by 4 bases and J by 0 bases, with 13 bases between. The CDR3 loop spans 15 amino acids. The germline CDR1 and CDR2 sequences are SGHRS and YFSETQ. DNA of the CDR3: TGCGCCAGCAGCAATGGACAAATCATGAACACTGAAGCTTTCTTT. This sequence encodes CASSNGQIMNTEAFF.

The V and J genes are TRBV18 and TRBJ2-7; 7 bases fit TRBD1. The CDR3 is made up of 16 amino acids. Germline trimming cut 4 bases from V and 2 bases from J; bases unmatched to any gene: 11. The germline V gene has CDR1 KGHSH and CDR2 LQKENI. The CDR3, as DNA: TGTGCCAGCTCACGATCAACCGGGACAGATCCCTACGAGCAGTACTTC. It yields the protein CASSRSTGTDPYEQYF.

The chain recombines TRBV7-3 with TRBJ2-3, with 9 bases matching TRBD2. With 2 bases clipped from V and 1 base from J, the junction kept 1 base outside the gene matches. The CDR3 is made up of 15 amino acids. Germline CDR1 is SGHTA and CDR2 is FQGTGA. This CDR3 is CASSLASGGTDTQYF. The CDR3 DNA sequence: TGTGCCAGCAGCTTAGCTAGCGGGGGCACAGATACGCAGTATTTT.

This chain uses TRBV7-8 with TRBJ1-5; 7 positions match TRBD1. The length of the CDR3 is 15 residues. Germline V gene data show CDR1 as SGHVS and CDR2 as FQNEAQ. J lost 8 bases, V lost 3 bases, and 10 bases had no gene match. CDR3 loop: CASSFIGQAVEPQHF. DNA of the CDR3: TGTGCCAGCAGCTTTATAGGACAGGCAGTGGAGCCCCAGCATTTT.

This clone has just one count. V is TRBV5-1 and J is TRBJ2-1; no clear D gene. Germline CDR1 and CDR2: SGHRS and YFSETQ. V dropped 0 bases and J dropped 4 bases, with 11 bases sitting between them. The CDR3 is 15 residues long. CDR3 DNA sequence: TGCGCCAGCAGCTTGGAAGTAGAGGTTTACAATGAGCAGTTCTTC. It encodes CASSLEVEVYNEQFF.

This clone was recorded once. This chain links TRBV28 with TRBJ2-4; maybe TRBD2 (7 bases). V was trimmed by 2 bases and J by 2 bases, leaving 10 bases between them. From germline, CDR1 is MDHEN and CDR2 SYDVKM. This CDR3 spans 15 amino acids. The CDR3 DNA reads TGTGCCAGCAGTTTACGGGGGGCACCCAAAAACATTCAGTACTTC. Its protein is CASSLRGAPKNIQYF. Complete variable domain (other parts from reference TRBV28 and TRBJ2-4): DVKVTQSSRYLVKRTGEKVFLECVQDMDHENMFWYRQDPGLGLRLIYFSYDVKMKEKGDIPEGYSVSREKKERFSLILESASTNQTSMYLCASSLRGAPKNIQYFGAGTRLSVL.

The chain employs TRBV5-5 and TRBJ1-2; a possible D gene is TRBD1 (5 bases). The CDR3 sequence is 16 residues long. Germline V gene sequence: CDR1 SGHKS, CDR2 YYEKEE (reference sequence). V lost 4 bases and J 5 bases, leaving 21 bases between the germline ends. The DNA for the CDR3 is TGTGCCAGCAGCATCGGGGGAGCGACGTGGGGATATGGCTACACCTTC. Protein: CASSIGGATWGYGYTF.